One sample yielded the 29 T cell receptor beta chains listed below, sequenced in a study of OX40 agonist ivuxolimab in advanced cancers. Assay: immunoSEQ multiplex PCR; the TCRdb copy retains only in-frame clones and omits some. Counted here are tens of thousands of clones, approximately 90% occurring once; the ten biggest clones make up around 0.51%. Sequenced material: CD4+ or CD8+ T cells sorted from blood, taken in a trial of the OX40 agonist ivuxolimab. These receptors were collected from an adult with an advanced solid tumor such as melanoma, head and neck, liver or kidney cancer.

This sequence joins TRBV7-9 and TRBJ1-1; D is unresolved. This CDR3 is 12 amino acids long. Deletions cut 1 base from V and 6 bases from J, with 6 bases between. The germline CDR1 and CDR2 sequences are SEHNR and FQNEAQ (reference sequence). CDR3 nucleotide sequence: TGTGCCAGCAGCTTAGTTTTCGCTGAAGCTTTCTTT. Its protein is CASSLVFAEAFF.

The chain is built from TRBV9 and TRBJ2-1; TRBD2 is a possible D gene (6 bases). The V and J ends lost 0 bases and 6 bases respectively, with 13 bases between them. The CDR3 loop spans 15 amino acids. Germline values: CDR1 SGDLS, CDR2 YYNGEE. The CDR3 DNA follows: TGTGCCAGCAGCGTAGTGGCGGGGTTCAGCAATGAGCAGTTCTTC. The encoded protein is CASSVVAGFSNEQFF.

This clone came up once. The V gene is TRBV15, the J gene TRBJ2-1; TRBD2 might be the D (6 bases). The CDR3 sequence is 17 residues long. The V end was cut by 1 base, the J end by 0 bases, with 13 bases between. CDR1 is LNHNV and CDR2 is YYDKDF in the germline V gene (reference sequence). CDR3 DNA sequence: TGTGCCACCAGCAGAGGGGGACTGTCGAACTCCTACAATGAGCAGTTCTTC. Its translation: CATSRGGLSNSYNEQFF.

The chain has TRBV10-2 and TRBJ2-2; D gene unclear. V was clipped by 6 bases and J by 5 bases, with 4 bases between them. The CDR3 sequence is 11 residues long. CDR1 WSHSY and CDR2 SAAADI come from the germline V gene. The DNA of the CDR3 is TGCGCCAGCAGCGCGACCGGGGAGCTGTTTTTT. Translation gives CASSATGELFF.

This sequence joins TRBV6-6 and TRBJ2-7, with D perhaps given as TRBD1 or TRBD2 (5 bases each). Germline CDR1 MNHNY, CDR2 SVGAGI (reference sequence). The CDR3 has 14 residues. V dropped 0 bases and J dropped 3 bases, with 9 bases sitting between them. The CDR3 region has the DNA TGTGCCAGCAGTTACTCGGGGGTGCGCTACGAGCAGTACTTC. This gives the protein CASSYSGVRYEQYF.

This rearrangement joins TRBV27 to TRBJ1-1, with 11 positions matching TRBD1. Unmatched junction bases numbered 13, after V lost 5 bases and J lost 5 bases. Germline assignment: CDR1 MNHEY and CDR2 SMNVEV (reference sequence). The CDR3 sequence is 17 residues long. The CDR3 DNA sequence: TGTGCCAGCAGTCTTCGGACAGGGGGCCCGACGAAGACTGAAGCTTTCTTT. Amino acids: CASSLRTGGPTKTEAFF.

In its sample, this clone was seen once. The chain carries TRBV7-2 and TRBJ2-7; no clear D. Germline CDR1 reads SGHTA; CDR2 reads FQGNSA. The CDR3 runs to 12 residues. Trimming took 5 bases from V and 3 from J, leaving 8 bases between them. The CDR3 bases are TGTGCCAGCAGCCAGGAGATCTACGAGCAGTACTTC. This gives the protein CASSQEIYEQYF.

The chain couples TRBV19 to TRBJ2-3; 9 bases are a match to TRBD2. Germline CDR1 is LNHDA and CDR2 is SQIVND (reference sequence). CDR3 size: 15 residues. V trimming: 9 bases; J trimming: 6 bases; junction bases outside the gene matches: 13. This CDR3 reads CASRETSGSGDTQYF. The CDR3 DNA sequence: TGTGCCAGCAGGGAGACTAGCGGATCTGGGGATACGCAGTATTTT.

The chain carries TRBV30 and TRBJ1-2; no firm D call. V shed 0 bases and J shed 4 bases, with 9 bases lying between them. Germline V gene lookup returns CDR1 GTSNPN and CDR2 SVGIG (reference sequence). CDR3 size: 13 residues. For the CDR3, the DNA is TGTGCCTGGAGTGTTGGAAGGAGCTATGGCTACACCTTC. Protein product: CAWSVGRSYGYTF. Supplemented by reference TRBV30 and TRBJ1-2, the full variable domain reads SQTIHQWPATLVQPVGSPLSLECTVEGTSNPNLYWYRQAAGRGLQLLFYSVGIGQISSEVPQNLSASRPQDRQFILSSKKLLLSDSGFYLCAWSVGRSYGYTFGSGTRLTVV.

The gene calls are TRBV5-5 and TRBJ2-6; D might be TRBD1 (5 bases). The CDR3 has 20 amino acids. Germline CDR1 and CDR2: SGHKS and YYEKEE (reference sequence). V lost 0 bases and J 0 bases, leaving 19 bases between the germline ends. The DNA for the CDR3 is TGTGCCAGCAGCTTGGGACAGCTATTTAAATCTTTCTCTGGGGCCAACGTCCTGACTTTC. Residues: CASSLGQLFKSFSGANVLTF.

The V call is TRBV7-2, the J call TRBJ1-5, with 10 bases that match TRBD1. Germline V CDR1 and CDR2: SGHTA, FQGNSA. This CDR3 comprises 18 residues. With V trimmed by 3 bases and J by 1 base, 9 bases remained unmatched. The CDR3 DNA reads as TGTGCCAGCAGCTTGATCGGGACAGGGGCTTTCAGCAATCAGCCCCAGCATTTT. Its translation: CASSLIGTGAFSNQPQHF.

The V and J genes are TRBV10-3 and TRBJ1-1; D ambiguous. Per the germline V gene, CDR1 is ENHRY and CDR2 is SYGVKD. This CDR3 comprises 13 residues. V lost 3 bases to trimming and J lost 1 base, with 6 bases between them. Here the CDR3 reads CAISETGNTEAFF. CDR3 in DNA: TGTGCCATCAGTGAAACGGGGAACACTGAAGCTTTCTTT.

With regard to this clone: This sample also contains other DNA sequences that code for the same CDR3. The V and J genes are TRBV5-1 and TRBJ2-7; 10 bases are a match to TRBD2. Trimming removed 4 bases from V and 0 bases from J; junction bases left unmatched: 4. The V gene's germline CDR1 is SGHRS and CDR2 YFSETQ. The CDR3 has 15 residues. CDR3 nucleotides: TGCGCCAGCAGCCCCCGGACTAGCGGCTCCTACGAGCAGTACTTC. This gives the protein CASSPRTSGSYEQYF.

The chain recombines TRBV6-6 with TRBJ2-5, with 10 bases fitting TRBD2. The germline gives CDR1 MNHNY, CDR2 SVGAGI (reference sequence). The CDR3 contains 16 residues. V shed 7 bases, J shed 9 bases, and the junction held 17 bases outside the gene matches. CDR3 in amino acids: CASNRARAGGPGPQYF. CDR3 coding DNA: TGTGCCAGCAACCGCGCAAGAGCGGGAGGGCCTGGGCCCCAGTACTTC.

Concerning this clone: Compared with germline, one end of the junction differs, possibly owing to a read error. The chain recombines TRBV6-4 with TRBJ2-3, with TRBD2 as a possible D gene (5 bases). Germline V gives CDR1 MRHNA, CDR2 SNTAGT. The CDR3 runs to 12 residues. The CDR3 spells CASRDFLGTQYF. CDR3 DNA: TGTGCCAGCAGGGACTTTCTTGGTACGCAGTATTTT.

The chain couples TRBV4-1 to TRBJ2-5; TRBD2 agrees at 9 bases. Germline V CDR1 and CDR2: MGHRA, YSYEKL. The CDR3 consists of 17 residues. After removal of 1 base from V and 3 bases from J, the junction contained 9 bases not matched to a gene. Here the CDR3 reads CASSQVGLAGNKETQYF. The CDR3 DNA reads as TGCGCCAGCAGCCAAGTTGGGCTAGCGGGAAATAAAGAGACCCAGTACTTC.

The CDR3 DNA follows: TGCGCCAGCAGCCAGGGGGACTTTCGCGACGAGCAGTACTTC. Translation: CASSQGDFRDEQYF. The chain couples TRBV4-1 to TRBJ2-5; D may be TRBD2 (6 bases). The end of the DNA fits TRBJ2-7 better, so the J call may be wrong. Germline values: CDR1 MGHRA, CDR2 YSYEKL. This CDR3 is built from 14 residues.

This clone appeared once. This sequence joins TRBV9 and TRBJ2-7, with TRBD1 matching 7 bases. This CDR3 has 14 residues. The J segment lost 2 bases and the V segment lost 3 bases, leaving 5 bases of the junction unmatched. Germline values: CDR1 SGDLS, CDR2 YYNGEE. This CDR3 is CASSETGRPYEQYF. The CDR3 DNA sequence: TGTGCCAGCAGCGAGACAGGGAGACCCTACGAGCAGTACTTC.

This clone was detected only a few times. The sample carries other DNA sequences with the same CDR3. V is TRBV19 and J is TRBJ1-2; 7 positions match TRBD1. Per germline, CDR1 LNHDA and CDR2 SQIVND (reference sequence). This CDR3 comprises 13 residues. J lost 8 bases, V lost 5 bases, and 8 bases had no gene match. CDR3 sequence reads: CASSVRQGDGYTF. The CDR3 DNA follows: TGTGCCAGTAGTGTACGACAGGGAGACGGCTACACCTTC.

CDR3 DNA: TGTGCCAGCGTCTCGGGCAGGTTCTCTGGGGCCAACGTCCTGACTTTC. Amino acids: CASVSGRFSGANVLTF. The genes are TRBV7-8 and TRBJ2-6; D is unresolved. V was shortened by 8 bases and J by 0 bases, with 14 bases between the two germline ends. Germline V gene sequence: CDR1 SGHVS, CDR2 FQNEAQ. CDR3 length: 16 amino acids.

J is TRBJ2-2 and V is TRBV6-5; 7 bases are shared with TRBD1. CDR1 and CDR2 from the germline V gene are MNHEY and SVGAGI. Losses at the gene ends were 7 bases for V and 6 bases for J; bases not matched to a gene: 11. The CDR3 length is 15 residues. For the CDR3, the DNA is TGTGCCAGCAAAACTGCGACAGGGCAAGCCGGGGAGCTGTTTTTT. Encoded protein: CASKTATGQAGELFF.

The CDR3 loop is CASRRTGAGEQFF. DNA of the CDR3: TGTGCCAGTAGGCGCACAGGGGCTGGTGAGCAGTTCTTC. The chain is built from TRBV19 and TRBJ2-1; 7 nucleotides line up with TRBD1. Trimming cost V 6 bases and J 9 bases; bases outside gene matches: 8. CDR1 LNHDA and CDR2 SQIVND come from the germline V gene (reference sequence). CDR3 length: 13 residues.

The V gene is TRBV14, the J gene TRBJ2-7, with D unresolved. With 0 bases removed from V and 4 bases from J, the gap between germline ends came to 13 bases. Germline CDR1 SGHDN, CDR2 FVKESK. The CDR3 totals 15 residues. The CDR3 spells CASSQDARVRYEQYF. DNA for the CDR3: TGTGCCAGCAGCCAAGATGCCCGAGTGAGATACGAGCAGTACTTC.

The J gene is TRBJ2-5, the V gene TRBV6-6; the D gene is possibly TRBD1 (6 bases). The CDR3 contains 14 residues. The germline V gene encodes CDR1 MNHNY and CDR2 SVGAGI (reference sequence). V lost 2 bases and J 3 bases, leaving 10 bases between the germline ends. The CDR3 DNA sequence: TGTGCCAGCAGTTACCCGGGACAAAAAGAGACCCAGTACTTC. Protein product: CASSYPGQKETQYF.

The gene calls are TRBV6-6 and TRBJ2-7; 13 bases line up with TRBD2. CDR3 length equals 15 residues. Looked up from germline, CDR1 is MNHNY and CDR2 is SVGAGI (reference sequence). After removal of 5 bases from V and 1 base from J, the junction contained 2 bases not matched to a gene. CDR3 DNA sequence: TGTGCCAGCAGTCAGACTAGCGGGAGGTCCTACGAGCAGTACTTC. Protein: CASSQTSGRSYEQYF.

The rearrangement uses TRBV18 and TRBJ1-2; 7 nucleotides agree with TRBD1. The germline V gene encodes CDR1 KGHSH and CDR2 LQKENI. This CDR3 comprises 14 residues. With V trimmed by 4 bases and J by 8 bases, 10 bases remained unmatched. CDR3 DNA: TGTGCCAGCTCACAAGGCACAGGGGAGGGAGGCTACACCTTC. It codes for CASSQGTGEGGYTF. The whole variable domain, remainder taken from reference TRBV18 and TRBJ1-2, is NAGVMQNPRHLVRRRGQEARLRCSPMKGHSHVYWYRQLPEEGLKFMVYLQKENIIDESGMPKERFSAEFPKEGPSILRIQQVVRGDSAAYFCASSQGTGEGGYTFGSGTRLTVV.

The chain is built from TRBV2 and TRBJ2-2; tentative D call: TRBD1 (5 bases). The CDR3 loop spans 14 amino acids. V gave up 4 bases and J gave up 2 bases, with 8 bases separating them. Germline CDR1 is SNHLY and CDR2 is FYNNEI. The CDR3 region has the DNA TGTGCCAGCAGTGGGCAGGGTAACACCGGGGAGCTGTTTTTT. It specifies CASSGQGNTGELFF.

The CDR3 here is CASSPRTSGSGTNEQFF. Here the CDR3 DNA reads TGTGCCAGCAGCCCTAGGACTAGCGGGAGTGGGACCAATGAGCAGTTCTTC. The chain uses TRBV5-4 and TRBJ2-1; 13 bases agree with TRBD2. Trimming took 4 bases from V and 6 from J; bases not matched to a gene: 10. Germline-derived CDR1 and CDR2 are SGHNT and YYREEE (reference sequence). The CDR3 contains 17 residues.

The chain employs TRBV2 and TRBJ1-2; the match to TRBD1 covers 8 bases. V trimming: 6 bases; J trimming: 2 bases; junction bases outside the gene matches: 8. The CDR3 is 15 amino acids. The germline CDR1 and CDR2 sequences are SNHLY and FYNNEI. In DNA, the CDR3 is TGTGCCAGCAGAGCCGACAGGGGACAAAACTATGGCTACACCTTC. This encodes CASRADRGQNYGYTF.